The 10 T cell receptor beta chains in this list originate from one sample, sequenced in a study of T cell responses to AZD1222 COVID-19 vaccine. Generated by immunoSEQ multiplex PCR, the TCRdb table keeps only in-frame clones and is missing some. This sample has about 73,000 clones; 85% to 90% occur once, and the top ten carry roughly 1.4%. The source was peripheral blood, collected 28 days after the second AZD1222 dose. Receptors originate from an adult who received the AZD1222 COVID-19 vaccine.

This rearrangement joins TRBV7-9 to TRBJ2-2, with 7 nucleotides matching TRBD1. Trimming took 2 bases from V and 3 from J; bases not matched to a gene: 6. This CDR3 has 16 residues. Germline V gene sequence: CDR1 SEHNR, CDR2 FQNEAQ (reference sequence). CDR3 sequence reads: CASSLSSGTDTGELFF. The CDR3, as DNA: TGTGCCAGCAGCTTATCCTCCGGGACAGACACCGGGGAGCTGTTTTTT. Combining the CDR3 with reference TRBV7-9 and TRBJ2-2 gives the whole variable domain DTGVSQNPRHKITKRGQNVTFRCDPISEHNRLYWYRQTLGQGPEFLTYFQNEAQLEKSRLLSDRFSAERPKGSFSTLEIQRTEQGDSAMYLCASSLSSGTDTGELFFGEGSRLTVL.

This chain links TRBV30 with TRBJ2-5, with D perhaps matching TRBD1 or TRBD2 (6 bases each). CDR1 is GTSNPN and CDR2 is SVGIG in the germline V gene (reference sequence). The CDR3 loop spans 14 amino acids. V dropped 0 bases and J dropped 5 bases, with 13 bases sitting between them. The CDR3 reads CAWSVGGNWETQYF. The CDR3 region has the DNA TGTGCCTGGAGTGTCGGGGGCAACTGGGAGACCCAGTACTTC.

V is TRBV5-4 and J is TRBJ1-6, with unresolved D. The V and J ends lost 0 bases and 6 bases respectively, with 4 bases between them. The CDR3 runs to 13 residues. CDR1 is SGHNT and CDR2 is YYREEE in the germline V gene (reference sequence). The CDR3 DNA follows: TGTGCCAGCAGCTTGGTTGTTAATTCACCCCTCCACTTT. Its protein is CASSLVVNSPLHF.

This sequence joins TRBV9 and TRBJ1-6; D is ambiguous. From germline, CDR1 is SGDLS and CDR2 YYNGEE. CDR3 length equals 15 residues. The V end was cut by 4 bases, the J end by 9 bases, with 17 bases between. In nucleotides, the CDR3 is TGTGCCAGCAGCCGTGAGGGTCGGCGAGGTTCACCCCTCCACTTT. It translates to CASSREGRRGSPLHF.

The chain recombines TRBV28 with TRBJ2-7; 7 bases match TRBD1. Germline CDR1 MDHEN, CDR2 SYDVKM. This CDR3 spans 13 amino acids. The V segment lost 6 bases and the J segment 6 bases; nucleotides outside the gene matches: 8. DNA of the CDR3: TGTGCCAGCAGGTCGGGACAGCTCCTCGAGCAGTACTTC. This sequence encodes CASRSGQLLEQYF.

CDR3 DNA: TGTGCCAGCGTGGGGGGCTATGGCTACACCTTC. Translated: CASVGGYGYTF. The genes are TRBV6-5 and TRBJ1-2, with a tentative D call TRBD1 (5 bases). Germline CDR1 and CDR2: MNHEY and SVGAGI. The V and J ends lost 8 bases and 4 bases respectively, with 8 bases between them. CDR3 size: 11 residues.

The count of this clone is one. V gene TRBV5-1 combines with J gene TRBJ1-1; no firm D call. Germline V gene sequence: CDR1 SGHRS, CDR2 YFSETQ. This CDR3 comprises 13 residues. V shed 2 bases and J shed 6 bases, with 11 bases lying between them. The DNA for the CDR3 is TGCGCCAGCAGCTTAACGTCGAGGTCTGAAGCTTTCTTT. As protein: CASSLTSRSEAFF.

This chain joins TRBV11-3 and TRBJ2-7; 8 bases fit TRBD2. This CDR3 region has 12 residues. The V gene's germline CDR1 is SGHNT and CDR2 YENEEA. V was clipped by 11 bases and J by 0 bases; unmatched bases: 3. The CDR3 DNA sequence: TGTGCCGGGGCGGGGGGCTCCTACGAGCAGTACTTC. Translation: CAGAGGSYEQYF.

The genes are TRBV30 and TRBJ2-3, with D possibly being TRBD1 or TRBD2 (6 bases each). There are 15 residues in the CDR3. V was shortened by 1 base and J by 2 bases, with 13 bases between the two germline ends. CDR1 is GTSNPN, CDR2 SVGIG, per germline (reference sequence). CDR3 in amino acids: CAWSGTGASTDTQYF. The CDR3 region has the DNA TGTGCCTGGAGTGGGACGGGGGCGTCCACAGATACGCAGTATTTT.

The chain links TRBV2 to TRBJ1-2; maybe TRBD1 (6 bases). CDR1 SNHLY and CDR2 FYNNEI come from the germline V gene. The CDR3 has 13 amino acids. The V end lost 6 bases, the J end lost 7 bases, and 15 bases lay between the germline ends. CDR3 sequence (DNA): TGTGCCAGCAGCCCTGACAGGCTCTCTGGCTACACCTTC. Translating gives CASSPDRLSGYTF.